Sequencing of this TCR beta chain was carried out in a study of OX40 agonist ivuxolimab in advanced cancers. Trimming pared 0 bases from V and 3 bases from J, leaving 9 bases between. From germline, CDR1 is KGHSH and CDR2 LQKENI. The CDR3 length is 14 residues. Assay used: immunoSEQ multiplex PCR; TCRdb lists only in-frame clones, some missing. In the table there are some 100,000 clones, 80% to 90% of which are singletons. This TCR came from an adult with an advanced solid tumor such as melanoma, head and neck, liver or kidney cancer. The sample was CD4+ or CD8+ T cells sorted from blood, taken in a trial of the OX40 agonist ivuxolimab. V and J are TRBV18 and TRBJ2-7, with D perhaps matching TRBD2 (6 bases). The CDR3: CASSPPGLSYEQYF. CDR3 nucleotide sequence: TGTGCCAGCTCACCACCGGGACTTAGCTACGAGCAGTACTTC.